These 19 T cell receptor beta chains were sequenced from one sample in a study of T-cell memory formation after mild COVID-19. TCRdb recomputed calls from the 5' RACE reads with MiXCR, one row per CDR3 protein. The data hold around 470,000 distinct CDR3 sequences, with over 15% observed a single time. The material sequenced was PBMCs or a T cell subset sorted from them (not recorded which). The receptors shown here come from an adult woman who had mild COVID-19 (a few samples of this study predate the infection). Cell type and time point are not known.

This clonotype was found once. The chain joins TRBV3-1 to TRBJ2-1; no reliable D call. CDR3 size: 15 residues. V lost 5 bases and J 0 bases, leaving 11 bases between the germline ends. Per germline, CDR1 LGHDT and CDR2 YNNKEL (reference sequence). This chain's CDR3 is CASSGTPSSYNEQFF. In nucleotides, the CDR3 is TGTGCCAGCAGCGGAACACCTAGCTCCTACAATGAGCAGTTCTTC.

In its sample, this clonotype was seen many times. The chain links TRBV6-5 to TRBJ2-7; D ambiguous. The germline CDR1 and CDR2 sequences are MNHEY and SVGAGI. Trimming shortened V by 0 bases and J by 4 bases, and 7 bases separated the two germline ends. This CDR3 has 13 residues. CDR3 protein: CASSYSRNYEQYF. CDR3 sequence (DNA): TGTGCCAGCAGTTACTCCAGGAATTACGAGCAGTACTTC.

The V call is TRBV5-1, the J call TRBJ2-3; perhaps TRBD2 as D (7 bases). This CDR3 comprises 15 residues. V was pared by 3 bases and J by 2 bases, with 13 bases between. CDR1 and CDR2 from the germline V gene are SGHRS and YFSETQ. The chain's CDR3 is CASSWGGGLTDTQYF. CDR3 bases: TGCGCCAGCAGCTGGGGAGGGGGACTCACAGATACGCAGTATTTT.

The chain recombines TRBV29-1 with TRBJ1-1; perhaps TRBD1 as D (6 bases). This CDR3 spans 14 amino acids. Germline CDR1 is SQVTM and CDR2 is ANQGSEA. The V and J ends lost 5 bases and 0 bases respectively, with 13 bases between them. In DNA form, the CDR3 reads TGCAGCGTTTCGAGGGGGACCATGAACACTGAAGCTTTCTTT. Translation gives CSVSRGTMNTEAFF. The full variable domain, rest sourced from reference TRBV29-1 and TRBJ1-1, is SAVISQKPSRDICQRGTSLTIQCQVDSQVTMMFWYRQQPGQSLTLIATANQGSEATYESGFVIDKFPISRPNLTFSTLTVSNMSPEDSSIYLCSVSRGTMNTEAFFGQGTRLTVV.

J is TRBJ2-3 and V is TRBV7-6; D unresolved. CDR1 is SGHVS, CDR2 FNYEAQ, per germline. The CDR3 runs 17 residues. V shed 2 bases and J shed 1 base, with 16 bases lying between them. Here the CDR3 DNA reads TGTGCCAGCAGCTTAACCCGGACCTCGTCCGGCACAGATACGCAGTATTTT. Its protein is CASSLTRTSSGTDTQYF.

There are a few counts of this clonotype. The V call is TRBV5-1, the J call TRBJ1-5, with 7 bases matching TRBD1. Germline V gene lookup returns CDR1 SGHRS and CDR2 YFSETQ. V shed 4 bases, J shed 3 bases, and the junction held 4 bases outside the gene matches. CDR3 length: 14 residues. Here the CDR3 DNA reads TGCGCCAGCAGCGAGGGACAGCCCAATCAGCCCCAGCATTTT. This encodes CASSEGQPNQPQHF.

This clonotype was counted only a few times. This rearrangement joins TRBV24-1 to TRBJ2-2, with 7 bases lining up with TRBD2. In germline, CDR1 is KGHDR, CDR2 SFDVKD. The CDR3 loop spans 17 amino acids. Trimming removed 3 bases from V and 4 bases from J; junction bases left unmatched: 10. The CDR3 DNA follows: TGTGCCACCAGTGATCGTGGGCGGGAGTGGGGCACCGGGGAGCTGTTTTTT. Residues: CATSDRGREWGTGELFF.

This clonotype was found a few times. The chain is built from TRBV3-2 and TRBJ2-7; the D call of TRBD2 is as the table states it, not checked on the DNA. TRBV3-2 is an annotated pseudogene. The length of the CDR3 is 18 residues. CDR3 in DNA: TGTGCCAGCAGCCAAGACCCCCTAGTCTTCAGCGCCCCCGACGAGCAGTACTTC. Amino acid sequence: CASSQDPLVFSAPDEQYF.

This chain links TRBV7-2 with TRBJ1-5; no clear D. Trimming removed 7 bases from V and 7 bases from J, with 14 bases in between. CDR3 length equals 13 residues. Germline V gene lookup returns CDR1 SGHTA and CDR2 FQGNSA. DNA of the CDR3: TGTGCCAGCACCCTGACCTCCGTACAGCCCCAGCATTTT. Translating gives CASTLTSVQPQHF.

This clonotype was detected many times. V is TRBV5-1 and J is TRBJ2-1, with 8 bases that match TRBD2. The CDR3 totals 15 residues. The trim removed 2 bases at V and 2 bases at J, leaving 3 bases unmatched. Germline loops: CDR1 SGHRS, CDR2 YFSETQ. The CDR3 region is CASSLGAGAYNEQFF. The CDR3 bases are TGCGCCAGCAGCTTAGGAGCGGGGGCCTACAATGAGCAGTTCTTC.

The chain has TRBV7-6 and TRBJ2-3; maybe TRBD1 (5 bases). Germline values: CDR1 SGHVS, CDR2 FNYEAQ. The CDR3 is 15 amino acids. The germline V and J ends were trimmed by 4 bases and 3 bases, with 14 bases remaining between them. Here the CDR3 reads CASSSSQALTDTQYF. DNA of the CDR3: TGTGCCAGCAGCTCGTCACAGGCATTGACAGATACGCAGTATTTT.

This clonotype was counted between two and nine times. This sequence joins TRBV24-1 and TRBJ1-2; no firm D call. Trimming took 6 bases from V and 4 from J, leaving 8 bases between them. The CDR3 extends over 12 amino acids. Germline V gives CDR1 KGHDR, CDR2 SFDVKD. CDR3 bases: TGTGCCACCAGTACGGAACTCTATGGCTACACCTTC. This codes for CATSTELYGYTF.

J is TRBJ1-1 and V is TRBV7-9; the D is unclear. Germline assignment: CDR1 SEHNR and CDR2 FQNEAQ (reference sequence). The CDR3 spans 14 residues. V lost 4 bases to trimming and J lost 0 bases, with 9 bases between them. The CDR3: CASSSYSVNTEAFF. CDR3 sequence (DNA): TGTGCCAGCAGCTCCTACAGCGTGAACACTGAAGCTTTCTTT.

This clonotype has a single count. This sequence joins TRBV20-1 and TRBJ1-1, with D possibly matching TRBD1 (6 bases). The CDR3 extends over 14 amino acids. The V gene lost 3 bases and the J gene lost 4 bases, with 15 bases spanning the gap. Germline CDR1 DFQATT, CDR2 SNEGSKA (reference sequence). CDR3 protein: CSASAGGPSTEAFF. CDR3 coding DNA: TGCAGTGCTAGTGCTGGGGGGCCAAGCACTGAAGCTTTCTTT.

This clonotype was seen only a few times. The V call is TRBV12-3 or TRBV12-4, the J call TRBJ2-1; D is unresolved. CDR3 length: 14 amino acids. Deletions cut 6 bases from V and 0 bases from J, with 9 bases between. The CDR3 loop reads CASRKTSSYNEQFF. In DNA form, the CDR3 reads TGTGCCAGCAGAAAGACGAGCTCCTACAATGAGCAGTTCTTC.

Only one count was recorded for this clonotype. The chain joins TRBV4-1 to TRBJ1-1; 12 bases agree with TRBD1. The CDR3 consists of 18 residues. The germline V gene encodes CDR1 MGHRA and CDR2 YSYEKL. With 0 bases clipped from V and 5 bases from J, the junction kept 10 bases outside the gene matches. This CDR3 is CASSQEPGQGARGTEAFF. Here the CDR3 DNA reads TGCGCCAGCAGCCAAGAGCCGGGACAGGGGGCGCGAGGGACTGAAGCTTTCTTT.

This clonotype was found a few times. This chain uses TRBV4-1 with TRBJ1-5; D possibly corresponds to TRBD1 (6 bases). The CDR3 spans 15 residues. CDR1 and CDR2 (germline): MGHRA, YSYEKL. V lost 4 bases to trimming and J lost 1 base, with 11 bases between them. The CDR3 loop is CASSPGDSSNQPQHF. For the CDR3, the DNA is TGCGCCAGCAGCCCAGGGGACTCCAGCAATCAGCCCCAGCATTTT.

This rearrangement joins TRBV7-2 to TRBJ2-1, with 8 bases identical to TRBD1. CDR1 is SGHTA, CDR2 FQGNSA, per germline. The length of the CDR3 is 16 residues. V lost 5 bases, J lost 4 bases, and 10 bases stayed unmatched. CDR3 sequence reads: CASSPTGQGAYNEQFF. The CDR3 DNA follows: TGTGCCAGCAGCCCTACCGGACAGGGCGCGTACAATGAGCAGTTCTTC.

This chain links TRBV6-5 with TRBJ1-2, with a weak D call TRBD1 (6 bases). The CDR3 spans 14 residues. Trimming cost V 2 bases and J 4 bases, with 11 bases left between them. Germline V gene lookup returns CDR1 MNHEY and CDR2 SVGAGI. DNA of the CDR3: TGTGCCAGCAGTTACCACAGGGCCGCCTATGGCTACACCTTC. This sequence encodes CASSYHRAAYGYTF.